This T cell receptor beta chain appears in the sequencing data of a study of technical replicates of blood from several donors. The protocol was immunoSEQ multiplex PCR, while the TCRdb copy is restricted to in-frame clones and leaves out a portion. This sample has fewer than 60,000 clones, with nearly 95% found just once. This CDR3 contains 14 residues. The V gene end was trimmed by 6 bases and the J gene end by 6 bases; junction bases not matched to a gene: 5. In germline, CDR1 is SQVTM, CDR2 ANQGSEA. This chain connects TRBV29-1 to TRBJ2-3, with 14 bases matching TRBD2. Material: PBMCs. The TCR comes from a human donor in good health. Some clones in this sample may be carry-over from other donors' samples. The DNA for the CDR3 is TGCAGCGTCGCGGGACTAGCGGGAGTGGATACGCAGTATTTT. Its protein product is CSVAGLAGVDTQYF.